This TCR beta chain was identified in a study of T cell changes during pregnancy in multiple sclerosis. Sequencing was performed with immunoSEQ multiplex PCR; in TCRdb, only in-frame clones are kept and a portion is missing. This table has tens of thousands of clones, approximately 92% appearing once. V was cut by 2 bases and J by 2 bases, with 14 bases left in between. Looked up from germline, CDR1 is SGHRS and CDR2 is YFSETQ. This CDR3 is 15 amino acids long. Specimen: peripheral blood, collected in the third trimester of pregnancy. This receptor was identified in a female donor in good health, enrolled as a control in a pregnancy study. The chain links TRBV5-1 to TRBJ2-7; maybe TRBD1 (8 bases). CDR3 in DNA: TGCGCCAGCAGCTTCAGGGGGCGGGGGCCCTACGAGCAGTACTTC. Translating gives CASSFRGRGPYEQYF.